The T cell receptor (beta chain) under discussion was sequenced for a study of blood T cell repertoires in COVID-19. Germline V gene lookup returns CDR1 LGHDT and CDR2 YNNKEL (reference sequence). This CDR3 comprises 13 residues. J gave up 13 bases and V 4 bases, and 8 bases lay outside the gene matches. Authors' methods: Estimated nucleated cell counts came from reference gene primer amplification. Some clones are missing from TCRdb's copy, which holds only in-frame ones; the method was immunoSEQ multiplex PCR. V, J and clone size are taken as reported in that table, and D and trimming were inferred from the DNA itself. The sample holds 350,000 to 450,000 clones, around 87% seen once.

This sequence joins TRBV3-1 (or the pseudogene TRBV3-2) and TRBJ2-2, with 8 positions matching TRBD2. The sequencing sample was made of peripheral blood. This receptor was identified in a human donor in a cohort sampled during active COVID-19. The CDR3 reads CASSPLKREGLFF. The CDR3 DNA reads as TGTGCCAGCAGCCCGTTGAAACGGGAGGGGCTGTTTTTT.